Each of the 2 T cell receptor beta chains below was sequenced from the same sample in a study of response to subunit inactivated influenza vaccine. MiXCR, run by TCRdb on the RT-PCR reads, gives a single entry per CDR3 protein. The sample yields around 570,000 distinct CDR3 sequences, less than 10% seen once. Source: PBMCs from blood, taken around 2 years after vaccination. The source is a man in his fifties or sixties who received an inactivated influenza vaccine.

This clonotype was found a few times. The V gene is TRBV9, the J gene TRBJ2-2; D not certain. Per germline, CDR1 SGDLS and CDR2 YYNGEE. Trimming stripped 0 bases from V and 0 bases from J, with 6 bases between. The CDR3 spans 15 residues. CDR3 nucleotides: TGTGCCAGCAGCGTAGCTGTAACGAACACCGGGGAGCTGTTTTTT. This codes for CASSVAVTNTGELFF.

There are a few counts of this clonotype. The chain is built from TRBV12-3 or TRBV12-4 and TRBJ2-3; D is unclear. CDR3 length equals 11 residues. The V end was cut by 3 bases, the J end by 8 bases, with 6 bases between. CDR3 loop: CASSFKGTQYF. CDR3 nucleotides: TGTGCCAGCAGTTTTAAGGGTACGCAGTATTTT.